A single sample gave rise to the 22 T cell receptor beta chains below, sequenced in a study of glioma-infiltrating T cells. Using RNA template, CDR3s of TCR alpha and beta were amplified with iRepertoire arm-PCR. TCRdb re-analysed the multiplex PCR reads in MiXCR, keeping a single row per CDR3 protein. The table includes 20,000 to 25,000 distinct CDR3 sequences, 20% to 25% detected once. The specimen was glioma tissue, nonneoplastic brain tissue, or PBMCs (not recorded which). The receptors come from a human donor with low-grade glioma or glioblastoma, undergoing nonglioma brain surgery, or in good health (not recorded which).

V is TRBV12-3 or TRBV12-4 and J is TRBJ1-5; D may be TRBD1 (5 bases). Trimming took 3 bases from V and 0 from J, leaving 12 bases between them. This CDR3 is built from 16 residues. CDR3 sequence: CASSFVGEVSNQPQHF. As DNA, the CDR3 is TGTGCCAGCAGTTTCGTGGGGGAGGTTAGCAATCAGCCCCAGCATTTT.

J is TRBJ2-1 and V is TRBV12-3 or TRBV12-4; D gene unclear. Trimming took 5 bases from V and 6 from J, leaving 20 bases between them. The CDR3 is made up of 16 amino acids. The CDR3, as DNA: TGTGCCAGCAGTACCACGTCCCGCCCAAACGGCAATGAGCAGTTCTTC. Protein: CASSTTSRPNGNEQFF.

In its sample, this clonotype was seen a few times. CDR3 coding DNA: TGTGCCAGCAGCTGGACGAGCAATGAGCAGTTCTTC. This encodes CASSWTSNEQFF. The genes are TRBV5-6 and TRBJ2-1; D is unclear. This CDR3 has 12 residues. Germline lookup yields CDR1 SGHDT and CDR2 YYEEEE. Deletions cut 3 bases from V and 6 bases from J, with 7 bases between.

This clonotype was seen a few times. This chain connects TRBV4-2 to TRBJ1-2; 11 nucleotides align to TRBD1. V was clipped by 5 bases and J by 4 bases; unmatched bases: 9. This CDR3 comprises 16 residues. The germline gives CDR1 LGHNA, CDR2 YNFKEQ. For the CDR3, the DNA is TGTGCCAGCAGCGTAACCGGGACAGGGGGGTTCTATGGCTACACCTTC. Translated, it gives CASSVTGTGGFYGYTF.

The rearrangement joins TRBV4-2 to TRBJ1-2; D gene ambiguous. Trimming shortened V by 2 bases and J by 2 bases, and 9 bases separated the two germline ends. CDR3 size: 14 residues. CDR1 is LGHNA, CDR2 YNFKEQ, per germline. The DNA of the CDR3 is TGTGCCAGCAGCCAAACCGGCAGGAACTATGGCTACACCTTC. Its translation: CASSQTGRNYGYTF.

This clonotype was counted many times. The CDR3 region has the DNA TGTGCCAGCAGTCCCTGGGGAGGTTACGAGCAGTACTTC. Translation: CASSPWGGYEQYF. The V gene is TRBV27, the J gene TRBJ2-7, with a weak D call TRBD2 (6 bases). V dropped 5 bases and J dropped 4 bases, with 12 bases sitting between them. CDR1 MNHEY and CDR2 SMNVEV come from the germline V gene (reference sequence). The CDR3 spans 13 residues.

This clonotype was seen many times. The chain combines TRBV20-1 with TRBJ2-3, with a weak D call TRBD1 (5 bases). The germline V gene encodes CDR1 DFQATT and CDR2 SNEGSKA (reference sequence). V was trimmed by 2 bases and J by 4 bases, leaving 13 bases between them. CDR3 length: 14 amino acids. CDR3 protein: CSARPAGNADTQYF. In nucleotides, the CDR3 is TGCAGTGCTAGACCGGCAGGGAACGCAGATACGCAGTATTTT.

This clonotype is deemed medium-sized. The rearrangement joins TRBV6-1 to TRBJ2-1; TRBD2 matches 9 bases. The CDR3 is 14 residues long. Germline CDR1 and CDR2: MNHNS and SASEGT. The J segment lost 4 bases and the V segment lost 5 bases, leaving 3 bases of the junction unmatched. The CDR3 protein is CASSQSGGYNEQFF. Written as DNA, the CDR3 is TGTGCCAGCAGTCAAAGCGGGGGGTACAATGAGCAGTTCTTC.

This clonotype qualifies as medium-sized. The chain recombines TRBV7-2 with TRBJ1-5; D gene ambiguous. The V gene lost 6 bases and the J gene lost 0 bases, with 6 bases spanning the gap. The V gene's germline CDR1 is SGHTA and CDR2 FQGNSA. The CDR3 is made up of 13 amino acids. CDR3 sequence: CASRPTSNQPQHF. Written as DNA, the CDR3 is TGTGCCAGCAGGCCTACTAGCAATCAGCCCCAGCATTTT.

Only one count was recorded for this clonotype. This CDR3 reads CASSIQGETQYF. Written as DNA, the CDR3 is TGTGCCAGTAGTATACAGGGAGAGACCCAGTACTTC. V and J are TRBV19 and TRBJ2-5, with a tentative D call TRBD1 (5 bases). This CDR3 has 12 residues. The V gene lost 2 bases and the J gene lost 4 bases, with 5 bases spanning the gap. Germline-derived CDR1 and CDR2 are LNHDA and SQIVND (reference sequence).

In DNA form, the CDR3 reads TGCGCCAGCAGCCAGGGCCGATCGAAGACAGCTGGAAACACCATATATTTT. Translated, it gives CASSQGRSKTAGNTIYF. The V and J genes are TRBV4-1 and TRBJ1-3, with D perhaps TRBD1 (5 bases). Germline V gene sequence: CDR1 MGHRA, CDR2 YSYEKL. The CDR3 contains 17 residues. Trimming took off 3 bases at V and 2 bases at J, with 17 bases between the two ends.

This clonotype was seen a few times. The chain links TRBV11-3 to TRBJ2-1, with a possible D match to TRBD1 (6 bases). CDR3 length: 15 amino acids. Germline V gene lookup returns CDR1 SGHNT and CDR2 YENEEA. V shed 5 bases and J shed 8 bases, with 19 bases lying between them. The CDR3 DNA is TGTGCCAGCAGCCAGCACAGGGCGAGTCGGGATGAGCAGTTCTTC. The encoded protein is CASSQHRASRDEQFF.

The rearrangement uses TRBV12-3 or TRBV12-4 and TRBJ2-1; either TRBD1 or TRBD2 may fit D (5 bases each). The germline V and J ends were trimmed by 3 bases and 6 bases, with 15 bases remaining between them. The CDR3 has 15 residues. The CDR3: CASSFHGGFSNEQFF. The CDR3, as DNA: TGTGCCAGCAGTTTTCATGGGGGTTTCTCCAATGAGCAGTTCTTC.

The chain employs TRBV6-6 and TRBJ2-5; 8 bases fit TRBD2. Germline assignment: CDR1 MNHNY and CDR2 SVGAGI (reference sequence). The V segment lost 6 bases and the J segment 2 bases; nucleotides outside the gene matches: 2. The CDR3 runs 13 residues. CDR3 region: CASSSGRQETQYF. The CDR3 DNA sequence: TGTGCCAGCAGCAGCGGGAGACAAGAGACCCAGTACTTC.

The chain carries TRBV29-1 and TRBJ1-1; unclear D gene. The J call is in doubt because the DNA end fits TRBJ2-7 better. The CDR3 consists of 12 residues. From germline, CDR1 is SQVTM and CDR2 ANQGSEA. CDR3 coding DNA: TGCAGCGTTGTGGGTTCCCGCTACGAGCAGTACTTC. It encodes CSVVGSRYEQYF.

This clonotype showed up many times. The rearrangement links TRBV28 to TRBJ2-7; perhaps TRBD2 as D (5 bases). Germline V CDR1 and CDR2: MDHEN, SYDVKM. The V end lost 2 bases, the J end lost 7 bases, and 12 bases lay between the germline ends. The CDR3 contains 13 residues. The CDR3 sequence: CASSLHSGGEQYF. The CDR3 coding sequence is TGTGCCAGCAGTTTACACAGCGGAGGAGAGCAGTACTTC.

Worth noting for this clonotype: This clone may be a read error of a much larger clone one base away. V and J are TRBV19 and TRBJ2-3, with 7 bases that match TRBD1. Germline-derived CDR1 and CDR2 are LNHDA and SQIVND (reference sequence). This CDR3 contains 15 residues. CDR3 loop: CASSMNRGLSDTLYF. CDR3 nucleotide sequence: TGTGCCAGTAGTATGAACAGGGGTTTATCAGATACGCTGTATTTT.

The table lists this clonotype with many counts. The chain employs TRBV28 and TRBJ2-5, with D unresolved. Trimming took 2 bases from V and 6 from J, leaving 7 bases between them. CDR3 size: 12 residues. CDR1 is MDHEN and CDR2 is SYDVKM in the germline V gene. The chain's CDR3 is CASSLNGQTQYF. CDR3 sequence (DNA): TGTGCCAGCAGTTTAAACGGACAGACCCAGTACTTC.

This clonotype appeared many times. The CDR3 nucleotides are TGCAGTGCCATTGGGACTAGCGGGGGACTGGGTACGCAGTATTTT. It is translated as CSAIGTSGGLGTQYF. This sequence joins TRBV20-1 and TRBJ2-3, with TRBD2 matching 14 bases. The CDR3 contains 15 residues. The J segment lost 8 bases and the V segment lost 6 bases, leaving 10 bases of the junction unmatched. CDR1 and CDR2 from the germline V gene are DFQATT and SNEGSKA (reference sequence).

This clonotype was picked up many times. The J gene is TRBJ2-7, the V gene TRBV7-9; D not certain. Trimming took 1 base from V and 4 from J, leaving 8 bases between them. The CDR3 covers 13 residues. Germline CDR1 reads SEHNR; CDR2 reads FQNEAQ (reference sequence). CDR3 amino acids: CASSLGNRYEQYF. The CDR3 DNA reads as TGTGCCAGCAGCTTAGGGAATAGATACGAGCAGTACTTC.

This clonotype was detected ten times or more. V gene TRBV7-6 combines with J gene TRBJ1-3; D is unclear. V shed 1 base and J shed 0 bases, with 10 bases lying between them. This CDR3 has 16 amino acids. From germline, CDR1 is SGHVS and CDR2 FNYEAQ. CDR3 sequence reads: CASSLGAPSSGNTIYF. DNA for the CDR3: TGTGCCAGCAGCTTAGGGGCCCCGAGCTCTGGAAACACCATATATTTT.

This clonotype showed up just a few times. The J gene is TRBJ2-3, the V gene TRBV5-1, with a weak D call TRBD2 (5 bases). Germline CDR1 and CDR2: SGHRS and YFSETQ. This CDR3 has 15 residues. Trimming left V 1 base short and J 5 bases short, with 14 bases between. As DNA, the CDR3 is TGCGCCAGCAGCTTGTTGGCGGGCCGAATAGATACGCAGTATTTT. It yields the protein CASSLLAGRIDTQYF.